This T cell receptor (beta chain) came from a study of shared clonotypes between healthy human individuals. The V gene end was trimmed by 10 bases and the J gene end by 6 bases; junction bases not matched to a gene: 6. Germline V gene sequence: CDR1 SNHLY, CDR2 FYNNEI. This CDR3 has 13 residues. The repertoire was sequenced with immunoSEQ multiplex PCR; TCRdb's copy has only in-frame clones and lacks some. This table holds millions of clones, roughly 96% found once. The receptor was derived from a man younger than 35 in good health. This chain joins TRBV2 and TRBJ2-7; 13 bases agree with TRBD2. The material sequenced was naive CD4+ T cells sorted from blood. The sample's subset: CD45RA+ positively selected. CDR3 loop: CATTSGGAREQYF. CDR3 DNA sequence: TGTGCCACCACTAGCGGGGGGGCGCGCGAGCAGTACTTC.